The subject of this entry is one TCR beta chain. In the authors' methods: Amplification of reference gene primers was used by the study to estimate nucleated cell counts. Libraries were prepared by immunoSEQ multiplex PCR; TCRdb keeps only in-frame clonotypes and omits some of them. V and J calls and clone size follow that table, whereas D and trimming were derived from the DNA. The sample carries 250,000 to 300,000 clones, about 88% recorded once. This entry comes from a study of blood T cell repertoires in COVID-19. At the level of the study: Italy, Spain and the United States were the sources of the convalescent and acute COVID-19 samples. In each case, the material was cDNA or gDNA derived from T cells, B-cell-depleted T cells, or PBMCs.

V gave up 2 bases and J gave up 1 base; unmatched junction bases: 0. The CDR3 spans 14 residues. In germline, CDR1 is MNHEY, CDR2 SVGAGI. Sequencing used peripheral blood. J is TRBJ2-5 and V is TRBV6-5; 8 bases map to TRBD1. This clonotype was obtained from a man aged 25 to 40 with active or convalescent COVID-19. DNA of the CDR3: TGTGCCAGCAGTTACGACAGGGGCCAAGAGACCCAGTACTTC. It encodes CASSYDRGQETQYF.